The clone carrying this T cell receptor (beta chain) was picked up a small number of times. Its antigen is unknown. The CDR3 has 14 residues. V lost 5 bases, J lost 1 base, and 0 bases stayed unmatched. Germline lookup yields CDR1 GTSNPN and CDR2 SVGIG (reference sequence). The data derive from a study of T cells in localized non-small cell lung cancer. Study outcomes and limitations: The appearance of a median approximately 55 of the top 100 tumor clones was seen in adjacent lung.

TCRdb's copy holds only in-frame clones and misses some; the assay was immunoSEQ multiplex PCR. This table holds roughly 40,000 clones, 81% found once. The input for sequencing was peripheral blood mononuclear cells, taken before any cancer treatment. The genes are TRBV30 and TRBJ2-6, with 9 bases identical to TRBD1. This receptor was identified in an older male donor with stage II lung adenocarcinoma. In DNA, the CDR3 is TGTGCCTGGGGACAGGGGTCTGGGGCCAACGTCCTGACTTTC. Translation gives CAWGQGSGANVLTF.